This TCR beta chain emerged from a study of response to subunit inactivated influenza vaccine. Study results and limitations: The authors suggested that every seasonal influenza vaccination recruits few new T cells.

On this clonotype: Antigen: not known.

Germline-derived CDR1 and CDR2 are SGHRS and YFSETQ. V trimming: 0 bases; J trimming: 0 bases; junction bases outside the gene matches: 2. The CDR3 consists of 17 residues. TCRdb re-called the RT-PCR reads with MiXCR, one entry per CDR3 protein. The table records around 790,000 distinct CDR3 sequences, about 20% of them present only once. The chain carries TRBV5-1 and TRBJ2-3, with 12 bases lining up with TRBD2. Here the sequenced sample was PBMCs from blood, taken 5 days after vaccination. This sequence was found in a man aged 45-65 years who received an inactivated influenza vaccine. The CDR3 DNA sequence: TGCGCCAGCAGCTTGGCGACTAGCGGGAGTAGCACAGATACGCAGTATTTT. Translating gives CASSLATSGSSTDTQYF.